This T cell receptor beta chain appears in the sequencing data of a study of cytomegalovirus exposure and HLA in healthy donors. The length of the CDR3 is 16 residues. Germline V gene data show CDR1 as MNHNY and CDR2 as SVGAGI (reference sequence). V shed 2 bases, J shed 6 bases, and the junction held 4 bases outside the gene matches. The PCR used 60 Vbeta and 13 Jbeta primers. Libraries were prepared by immunoSEQ multiplex PCR; TCRdb keeps only in-frame clonotypes and omits some of them. Of over 150,000 clones listed, less than 85% are singletons. V gene TRBV6-6 combines with J gene TRBJ2-1; 13 positions match TRBD2. Sequenced sample: PBMCs. The clonotype comes from a boy younger than 10 in good health and CMV-seronegative. The CDR3 protein is CASSYPLAGGPNEQFF. CDR3 DNA sequence: TGTGCCAGCAGTTACCCACTAGCGGGGGGGCCCAATGAGCAGTTCTTC.